The clone carrying this T cell receptor beta chain has at least ten counts. Antigen specificity is unknown. CDR3 size: 14 residues. With V trimmed by 4 bases and J by 6 bases, 6 bases remained unmatched. The record originates from a study of T cells in Graves' hyperthyroidism and ophthalmopathy. Regarding the study as a whole: Most thyroid clonotypes with frequency above 0.001 were detected in blood. Onset of ophthalmopathy came a median approximately 6.9 months after the model predicted it.

Each diagnosis was grounded in clinical symptoms, serum thyroxine and TRAb, thyroid ultrasound, and orbital computed tomography. It was RNA transcripts that yielded the amplified TCR beta CDR3 regions. HTBI primers were the set used in a first-round RT-PCR of the TCR CDR3. Each CDR3 protein gets one entry after TCRdb re-called the multiplex PCR reads with MiXCR. Among 660,000 or so distinct CDR3 sequences, less than 25% were seen once, and the ten largest hold 30% to 40%. The clonotype originates from a man aged 25 to 40 with Graves' ophthalmopathy. The chain combines TRBV12-3 or TRBV12-4 with TRBJ1-5; 7 nucleotides align to TRBD1. Sequencing input: blood. Here the CDR3 DNA reads TGTGCCAGCAGTTCCGACAGGGAGGTTCAGCCCCAGCATTTT. Amino acids: CASSSDREVQPQHF.